The 13 T cell receptor beta chains below come from one sample, sequenced in a study of blood T cells in healthy people across ages. PCR was performed a second time for about 7 to 11 cycles using a sample-barcoded 5' primer and a J-beta primer mix. TCRdb re-analysed the 5' RACE reads in MiXCR, keeping a single row per CDR3 protein. Of some 1.8 million distinct CDR3 sequences in the sample, more than 35% were seen once. Sequenced material: blood. These receptors all come from a human donor in good health.

The chain has TRBV20-1 and TRBJ2-4; 7 nucleotides agree with TRBD1. With V trimmed by 6 bases and J by 2 bases, 4 bases remained unmatched. CDR3 length: 13 residues. The V gene's germline CDR1 is DFQATT and CDR2 SNEGSKA (reference sequence). CDR3 DNA: TGCAGTGCAACAGGGGAGTCCAAAAACATTCAGTACTTC. Its translation is CSATGESKNIQYF.

V gene TRBV7-9 combines with J gene TRBJ1-5; 11 bases agree with TRBD1. Germline trimming cut 5 bases from V and 3 bases from J; bases unmatched to any gene: 6. Germline loops: CDR1 SEHNR, CDR2 FQNEAQ (reference sequence). The CDR3 sequence is 16 residues long. CDR3 region: CASSQGDRGINQPQHF. Written as DNA, the CDR3 is TGTGCCAGCAGCCAGGGGGACAGGGGGATCAATCAGCCCCAGCATTTT.

This chain uses TRBV24-1 with TRBJ2-3, with D possibly TRBD2 on 6 matching bases. The germline CDR1 and CDR2 sequences are KGHDR and SFDVKD. The CDR3 extends over 14 amino acids. The V end was cut by 1 base, the J end by 4 bases, with 8 bases between. The CDR3 sequence is CATSDFRRADTQYF. CDR3 DNA: TGTGCCACCAGTGATTTTAGGAGGGCAGATACGCAGTATTTT.

The chain's CDR3 is CSVESGTQGTEAFF. The CDR3 DNA is TGCAGCGTTGAATCCGGGACTCAGGGTACTGAAGCTTTCTTT. The J gene is TRBJ1-1, the V gene TRBV29-1, with D tentatively TRBD1 (5 bases). This CDR3 contains 14 residues. V gave up 2 bases and J gave up 5 bases, with 15 bases separating them. Per the germline V gene, CDR1 is SQVTM and CDR2 is ANQGSEA.

A few counts support this clonotype. V gene TRBV20-1 combines with J gene TRBJ2-3; D remains unclear. With 4 bases removed from V and 3 bases from J, the gap between germline ends came to 5 bases. Per the germline V gene, CDR1 is DFQATT and CDR2 is SNEGSKA (reference sequence). CDR3 size: 11 residues. CDR3 in amino acids: CSATPTDTQYF. DNA for the CDR3: TGCAGTGCTACCCCGACAGATACGCAGTATTTT.

This clonotype was observed a single time. This chain connects TRBV20-1 to TRBJ2-6; the match to TRBD2 covers 9 bases. Looked up from germline, CDR1 is DFQATT and CDR2 is SNEGSKA (reference sequence). With 6 bases clipped from V and 5 bases from J, the junction kept 20 bases outside the gene matches. The CDR3 is 19 residues long. Here the CDR3 reads CSAEPRGGTISGRANVLTF. CDR3 sequence (DNA): TGCAGTGCCGAACCGCGGGGGGGCACTATCTCTGGTAGGGCCAACGTCCTGACTTTC.

Only one count was recorded for this clonotype. This chain uses TRBV11-2 with TRBJ1-2; D gene unclear. Trimming cost V 3 bases and J 7 bases, with 18 bases left between them. The CDR3 contains 15 residues. CDR1 SGHAT and CDR2 FQNNGV come from the germline V gene. CDR3 sequence reads: CASSFLNLADSGYTF. CDR3 bases: TGTGCCAGCAGCTTCCTTAACTTAGCGGACTCTGGCTACACCTTC.

This chain joins TRBV6-5 and TRBJ2-2; 9 bases map to TRBD1. The CDR3 consists of 14 residues. Looked up from germline, CDR1 is MNHEY and CDR2 is SVGAGI. V shed 6 bases and J 9 bases; nucleotides not matched to a gene: 8. The CDR3, as DNA: TGTGCCAGCAGCTCCGACAGGGGGATATGGGAGCTGTTTTTT. Translation: CASSSDRGIWELFF.

The chain uses TRBV5-1 and TRBJ2-1; 9 positions agree with TRBD2. The V segment lost 2 bases and the J segment 2 bases; nucleotides outside the gene matches: 14. This CDR3 is built from 19 residues. The germline CDR1 and CDR2 sequences are SGHRS and YFSETQ. The chain's CDR3 is CASSFDNRLAGPTYNEQFF. The CDR3 DNA reads as TGCGCCAGCAGCTTCGATAATAGGCTAGCGGGGCCAACCTACAATGAGCAGTTCTTC.

This clonotype appeared many times. This chain uses TRBV4-3 with TRBJ1-2, with D possibly TRBD1 on 5 matching bases. This CDR3 region has 15 residues. Germline V CDR1 and CDR2: LGHNA, YSLEER. V gave up 1 base and J gave up 4 bases, with 13 bases separating them. CDR3 in DNA: TGCGCCAGCAGCCAAGGGAGGGGCCGGGTCTATGGCTACACCTTC. Translating gives CASSQGRGRVYGYTF.

This clonotype was counted only a few times. An end of the junction does not agree with germline; a read error may underlie this. The chain uses TRBV7-2 and TRBJ2-1, with 9 nucleotides matching TRBD1. The CDR3 is 13 amino acids. Germline loops: CDR1 SGHTA, CDR2 FQGNSA. The CDR3 DNA sequence: TGTGCTAGCAGCGGGACAGGGTTTCGTGAGCAGTTCTTC. Amino acids: CASSGTGFREQFF.

This clonotype has a handful of counts. The V gene is TRBV28, the J gene TRBJ1-4; D is unclear. Trimming took 7 bases from V and 3 from J, leaving 12 bases between them. Per germline, CDR1 MDHEN and CDR2 SYDVKM. This CDR3 is 14 amino acids long. CDR3 sequence reads: CASIGGSANEKLFF. The CDR3 DNA sequence: TGTGCCAGCATCGGAGGGTCAGCTAATGAAAAACTGTTTTTT.

The J gene is TRBJ2-7, the V gene TRBV5-1; D is tentatively TRBD1 or TRBD2 (5 bases each). This CDR3 spans 15 amino acids. Germline V gene lookup returns CDR1 SGHRS and CDR2 YFSETQ. The V and J ends lost 4 bases and 0 bases respectively, with 14 bases between them. The CDR3 is CASSQTGLRSYEQYF. In DNA, the CDR3 is TGCGCCAGCAGCCAAACAGGACTTCGCTCCTACGAGCAGTACTTC.